At least ten counts were recorded for the clone carrying this T cell receptor (beta chain). No antigen is known for it. Germline values: CDR1 SEHNR, CDR2 FQNEAQ (reference sequence). V lost 0 bases and J lost 0, with 5 bases in between. The CDR3 is 15 amino acids. Through Arm-PCR of CDR3 regions and iRepertoire HTBI primers, TCR beta libraries were built. TCRdb called the multiplex PCR reads again in MiXCR, with one record for every CDR3 protein. The sample records 200,000 to 300,000 distinct CDR3 sequences, 20% to 25% being singletons. This record belongs to a study of regulatory T cells in long-lasting Graves disease. Study results and limitations: Favored usage of TRBV28, TRBJ1-2 and TRBJ2-5 was recorded in persistent disease. The study found persistent patients shared more public clonotypes (2,741) than new patients (just over 950).

The sample's time point: newly diagnosed GD, antithyroid drugs for less than 3 months. From PBMCs, RNA was extracted and then used to make the TCR library. Sample: peripheral blood mononuclear cells (PBMCs), taken at new diagnosis, from a patient treated with antithyroid drugs. The chain has TRBV7-9 and TRBJ1-4; the D is unclear. The TCR sequence derives from a female donor with Graves disease. The CDR3 DNA follows: TGTGCCAGCAGCTTAGCCACAGCAACTAATGAAAAACTGTTTTTT. Protein: CASSLATATNEKLFF.